This T cell receptor beta chain is from a study of OX40 agonist ivuxolimab in advanced cancers. Sequencing was performed with immunoSEQ multiplex PCR; in TCRdb, only in-frame clones are kept and a portion is missing. Counted here are approximately 56,000 clones, approximately 80% occurring once; the ten biggest clones make up nearly 0.7%. For this clone: Its antigen is not identified.

The CDR3 consists of 15 residues. Per germline, CDR1 MDHEN and CDR2 SYDVKM. The V and J ends lost 1 base and 5 bases, in that order; junction bases with no gene match: 3. Findings of the study overall: Circulating CD4+ and CD8+ T cells showed clonal expansion by week 6 at 0.1 to 3.0 mg/kg. Fewer expanded clones were found on average in CD4+ than in CD8+ T cells.

The receptor was derived from an adult with an advanced solid tumor such as melanoma, head and neck, liver or kidney cancer. The chain is built from TRBV28 and TRBJ2-5, with 11 bases matching TRBD2. Sequenced here: CD4+ or CD8+ T cells sorted from blood, sampled in a trial of the OX40 agonist ivuxolimab. This CDR3 is CASSLLLAGVETQYF. CDR3 DNA sequence: TGTGCCAGCAGTTTATTACTAGCGGGGGTGGAGACCCAGTACTTC.